These 7 T cell receptor beta chains originate from one sample sequenced in a study of blood T cells in healthy people across ages. A J-beta primer mix and a sample-barcoded 5' primer were used in a second PCR of roughly 6 to 11 cycles. TCRdb reprocessed the 5' RACE reads with MiXCR, giving one entry per CDR3 protein. The sample lists 1.5 million to 2 million distinct CDR3 sequences, about 39% seen once, with roughly 23% in the top ten. The sequenced sample was blood. These receptors all stem from a human donor in good health.

The chain carries TRBV6-1 and TRBJ2-5; TRBD2 might be the D (6 bases). The CDR3 totals 15 residues. The V gene lost 4 bases and the J gene lost 1 base, with 13 bases spanning the gap. CDR1 is MNHNS and CDR2 is SASEGT in the germline V gene. CDR3 amino acids: CASSVVLGGQETQYF. The CDR3 DNA sequence: TGTGCCAGCAGTGTAGTCCTCGGGGGCCAAGAGACCCAGTACTTC.

The V and J genes are TRBV4-3 and TRBJ2-3; D gene uncertain. The length of the CDR3 is 14 residues. Trimming pared 0 bases from V and 2 bases from J, leaving 6 bases between. Germline lookup yields CDR1 LGHNA and CDR2 YSLEER. The chain's CDR3 is CASSQDPNTDTQYF. DNA of the CDR3: TGCGCCAGCAGCCAAGACCCTAACACAGATACGCAGTATTTT.

The chain recombines TRBV7-9 with TRBJ1-1; D perhaps matches TRBD1 (6 bases). CDR1 SEHNR and CDR2 FQNEAQ come from the germline V gene (reference sequence). This CDR3 contains 14 residues. Trimming removed 1 base from V and 7 bases from J, with 13 bases in between. The chain's CDR3 is CASSLDGGTHEAFF. As DNA, the CDR3 is TGTGCCAGCAGCTTAGACGGAGGGACACATGAAGCTTTCTTT.

This clonotype was seen a handful of times. V usage is TRBV12-3 or TRBV12-4 and J usage is TRBJ1-1; D is unresolved. V dropped 3 bases and J dropped 11 bases, with 13 bases sitting between them. This CDR3 comprises 12 residues. CDR3 sequence reads: CASSLPRYSAFF. In DNA, the CDR3 is TGTGCCAGCAGTTTGCCCAGGTATTCGGCTTTCTTT.

The gene calls are TRBV9 and TRBJ2-5; 10 bases line up with TRBD2. Unmatched junction bases numbered 12, after V lost 0 bases and J lost 4 bases. The germline CDR1 and CDR2 sequences are SGDLS and YYNGEE. CDR3 length: 18 residues. The CDR3: CASSVDGSGGAPGETQYF. The CDR3 DNA reads as TGTGCCAGCAGCGTAGATGGGAGCGGGGGGGCCCCCGGAGAGACCCAGTACTTC.

This clonotype was counted only a few times. The chain couples TRBV29-1 to TRBJ1-2, with 7 bases matching TRBD1. CDR1 is SQVTM, CDR2 ANQGSEA, per germline. CDR3 length: 20 residues. Trimming removed 0 bases from V and 2 bases from J; junction bases left unmatched: 21. The CDR3 DNA follows: TGCAGCGTTGAAGATCTCCGATCGAGGGAGACCGGGACAGTAAACTATGGCTACACCTTC. Encoded protein: CSVEDLRSRETGTVNYGYTF. The full variable domain, with the rest looked up from reference TRBV29-1 and TRBJ1-2, is SAVISQKPSRDICQRGTSLTIQCQVDSQVTMMFWYRQQPGQSLTLIATANQGSEATYESGFVIDKFPISRPNLTFSTLTVSNMSPEDSSIYLCSVEDLRSRETGTVNYGYTFGSGTRLTVV.

V gene TRBV28 combines with J gene TRBJ1-2; TRBD1 matches at 11 bases. The CDR3 is made up of 17 amino acids. Germline assignment: CDR1 MDHEN and CDR2 SYDVKM. Trimming cost V 6 bases and J 4 bases; bases outside gene matches: 13. The CDR3 loop reads CASRSRTGGSLGYGYTF. CDR3 nucleotide sequence: TGTGCCAGCAGGTCCCGGACAGGGGGCTCTCTAGGCTATGGCTACACCTTC.